This T cell receptor (beta chain) was sequenced for a study of blood T cell repertoires in COVID-19. Across the whole study: COVID-19 samples collected from the United States, Italy and Spain covered acute and convalescent phases. T cells, B-cell-depleted T cells, or PBMCs provided the cDNA or gDNA that served as material.

As originally analysed: Using reference gene primer amplification, nucleated cell counts were estimated. The table came from immunoSEQ multiplex PCR; TCRdb's copy has only in-frame clones and leaves some out. The V and J calls and clone size were taken over from that table, and D and trimming were inferred from the DNA. This table holds over 85,000 clones, around 87% found once. Germline values: CDR1 SGDLS, CDR2 YYNGEE. CDR3 size: 15 residues. The V segment lost 4 bases and the J segment 0 bases; nucleotides outside the gene matches: 5. The chain is built from TRBV9 and TRBJ2-7; 9 bases agree with TRBD2. Sample: peripheral blood. The TCR originated in a human donor in a cohort sampled during active COVID-19. The CDR3: CASSPSGMSSYEQYF. CDR3 coding DNA: TGTGCCAGCAGCCCTAGCGGGATGAGCTCCTACGAGCAGTACTTC.